This T cell receptor (beta chain) was sequenced for a study of cytomegalovirus exposure and HLA in healthy donors. About this clone: The antigen is undetermined.

Findings and caveats of the study: Presence/absence analyses took donor sequencing depth as roughly uniform. As was reported, the HLA-A and HLA-B alleles of most subjects were accurately predicted from TCR beta sequences.

Primers included in the PCR were 60 Vbeta and 13 Jbeta primers. Some clones are missing from TCRdb's copy, which holds only in-frame ones; the method was immunoSEQ multiplex PCR. The table lists about 42,000 clones, about 50% of them singletons. The CDR3 spans 15 residues. The germline V gene encodes CDR1 SGHRS and CDR2 YFSETQ. J lost 5 bases, V lost 1 base, and 8 bases had no gene match. The specimen sequenced was PBMCs. The chain uses TRBV5-1 and TRBJ1-2; the match to TRBD1 covers 7 bases. This clonotype was sampled from a human donor in good health. The CDR3, as DNA: TGCGCCAGCAGCTTGAATCCAGGGGGGTTGTATGGCTACACCTTC. Translated: CASSLNPGGLYGYTF.